This T cell receptor beta chain was retrieved from a study of neurological immune-mediated disorders (dated by TCRdb to 2018 to 2020). Broadly, across the study: The study compared peripheral blood TCR-beta repertoires of HTLV-I-associated myelopathy (HAM/TSP) patients, multiple sclerosis patients and healthy controls using UMI-based sequencing. The cohort was made up of 65 to 75 subjects, consisting of roughly 14 HAM/TSP patients, around 35 multiple sclerosis patients and 20 healthy controls. Longitudinal samples, technical triplicates and paired sorted CD4+ and CD8+ T-cell subsets, alongside PBMC samples, were included among the 106 TCR-beta libraries. Results the study describes overall, beyond this receptor: TCR clonal expansion was highest in HAM/TSP patients and lowest in MS patients, with MS patients falling below even healthy controls. Across subjects, expanded clones never shared an identical CDR3 amino acid sequence, which suggests that the TCR-beta repertoires in every group were private.

cDNA was synthesized by template-switch 5'RACE using a primer carrying a 10-nucleotide random unique molecular identifier by which each TCR transcript was tagged. Every sequencing run yielded over 170 million TCR-beta sequences covering 15-18 subjects. Total RNA was extracted with the RNeasy kit. Using the KAPA Real-time Library Amplification kit, TCR-beta VDJ regions were amplified with primers for the TCR constant region and the 5'RACE anchor. A first PCR added sample indexes and Illumina adaptors, and a second PCR then raised library yield. After purification with Ampure beads, the TCR product of roughly 650 bp was size-selected on a 2% E-gel SizeSelection system. Before pooling, library quality was assessed on a Bioanalyzer, concentration was determined with Qubit, and library quantification was performed with the Kapa Library Quantification kit. An Illumina HiSeq 2500 sequenced the libraries paired-end 2 x 150 bp. To increase sequence diversity, about 25-31% phiX was spiked into each library pool. In the paper's pipeline: Quality-filtered reads were processed with the UMI-based MiGEC pipeline, and over 75% of raw TCR sequences were removed by the MiGEC pipeline during error correction. VDJ genes were aligned to IMGT germline references, and clonotypes were defined by unique CDR3 amino acid sequence plus V-J genes. Clonal expansion, Shannon diversity and CDR3 relatedness (CalcPairwiseDistances, ClusterSamples) were evaluated with VDJtools, and phylogenetic trees were built with CLCbio workbench. A clone was classed as expanded if it had 8 or more unique UMIs, a cutoff based on coefficient-of-variation modelling across technical triplicates. TCRdb reanalyzed the raw reads on its own, using fastp at Q25 for trimming and MiXCR for clone calling, and kept in-frame beta chains. Records with the same CDR3 protein are collapsed into one entry carrying the most frequent genes and DNA. The authors' filters were not applied to this entry. The sample contains almost 30,000 distinct CDR3 sequences, around an eighth of them found a single time. The ten largest clones capture about 6% of the sample.

Including cysteine and phenylalanine, the CDR3 has 17 amino acids. Kept here is only the CDR3 DNA, which spans 51 bases and is read in frame from base 1. As encoded in the germline V gene, CDR1 is LGHNA while CDR2 is YNFKEQ. V is clipped by 3 bases and J by 0 bases, and the sequence between their germline boundaries is 15 bases long. This clonotype has at least ten counts. It has no known antigen specificity. No much larger clonotype is one base removed from it; base qualities were not supplied. Healthy controls were blood bank volunteers in Maryland, USA. Libraries from unsorted PBMCs were made from 2 million PBMCs kept in RNAlater at -80 degrees C until RNA extraction. Peripheral blood was subjected to Ficoll-Hypaque density gradient centrifugation to isolate PBMCs, which were then cryopreserved in liquid nitrogen.

The chain joins TRBV4-2 to TRBJ2-4, with no reliable assignment of the D segment. Sequencing used PBMCs. The TCR sequence derives from a woman aged 55-70 years in good health. For the CDR3, the sequence is CASSHSDGGAAKNIQYF. The base sequence is TGTGCCAGCAGCCATTCGGACGGCGGTGCAGCCAAAAACATTCAGTACTTC.